This TCR beta chain was sequenced for a study of blood T cells in healthy people across ages. The CDR3 has 14 amino acids. Trimming took 4 bases from V and 5 from J, leaving 15 bases between them. Germline-derived CDR1 and CDR2 are MNHNS and SASEGT. It was with a sample-barcoded 5' primer and a J-beta primer mix that a second PCR of roughly 7 to 12 cycles was run. TCRdb reprocessed the 5' RACE reads via MiXCR and lists one record per CDR3 protein. The sample lists about 640,000 distinct CDR3 sequences, roughly three fifths seen once, with roughly 34% in the top ten. Study conclusions and caveats: Unsorted PBMC material precluded a definitive naive versus antigen-experienced comparison.

A few counts support this clonotype. Its antigen is undetermined. This sequence was found in a man in his sixties in good health. Sequencing was carried out using blood. V usage is TRBV6-1 and J usage is TRBJ2-7; perhaps TRBD2 as D (6 bases). DNA for the CDR3: TGTGCCAGCAGTGTTCAGGGAGGAGGTGACGAGCAGTACTTC. Amino acid sequence: CASSVQGGGDEQYF.